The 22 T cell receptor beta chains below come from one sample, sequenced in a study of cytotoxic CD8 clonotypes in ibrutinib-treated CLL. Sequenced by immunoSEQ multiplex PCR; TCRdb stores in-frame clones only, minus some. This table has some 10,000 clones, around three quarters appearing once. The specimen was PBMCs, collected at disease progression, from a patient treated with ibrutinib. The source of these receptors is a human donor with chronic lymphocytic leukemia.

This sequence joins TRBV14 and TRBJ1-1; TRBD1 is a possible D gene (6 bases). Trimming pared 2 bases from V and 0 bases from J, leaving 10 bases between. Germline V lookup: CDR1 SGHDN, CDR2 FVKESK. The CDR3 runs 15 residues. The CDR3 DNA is TGTGCCAGCAGCCAATTGGGACAACTGAACACTGAAGCTTTCTTT. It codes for CASSQLGQLNTEAFF.

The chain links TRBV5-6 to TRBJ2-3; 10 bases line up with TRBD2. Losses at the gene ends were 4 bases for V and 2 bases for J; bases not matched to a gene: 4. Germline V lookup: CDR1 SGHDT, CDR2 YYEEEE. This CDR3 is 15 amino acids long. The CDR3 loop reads CASSVLAGFTDTQYF. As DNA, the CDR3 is TGTGCCAGCAGCGTACTAGCGGGGTTCACAGATACGCAGTATTTT. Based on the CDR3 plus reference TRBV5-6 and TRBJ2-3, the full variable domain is DAGVTQSPTHLIKTRGQQVTLRCSPKSGHDTVSWYQQALGQGPQFIFQYYEEEERQRGNFPDRFSGHQFPNYSSELNVNALLLGDSALYLCASSVLAGFTDTQYFGPGTRLTVL.

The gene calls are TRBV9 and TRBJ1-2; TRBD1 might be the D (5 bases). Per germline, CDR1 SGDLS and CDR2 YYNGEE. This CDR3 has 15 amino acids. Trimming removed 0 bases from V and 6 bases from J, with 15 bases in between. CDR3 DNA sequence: TGTGCCAGCAGCGTAGGACCCTCTCCAGGGCATGGCTACACCTTC. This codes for CASSVGPSPGHGYTF.

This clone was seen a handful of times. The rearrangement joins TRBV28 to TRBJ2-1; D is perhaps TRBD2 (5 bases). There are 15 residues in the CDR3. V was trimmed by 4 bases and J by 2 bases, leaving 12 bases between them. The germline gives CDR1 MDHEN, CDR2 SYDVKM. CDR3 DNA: TGTGCCAGCAGTTCCACCGGGGTAACCTACAATGAGCAGTTCTTC. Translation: CASSSTGVTYNEQFF.

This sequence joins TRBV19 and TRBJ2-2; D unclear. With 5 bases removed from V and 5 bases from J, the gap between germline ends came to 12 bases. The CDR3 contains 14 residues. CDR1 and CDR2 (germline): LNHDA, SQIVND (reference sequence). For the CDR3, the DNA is TGTGCCAGTAGTCCCCTGGCCTCAACCGGGGAGCTGTTTTTT. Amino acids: CASSPLASTGELFF.

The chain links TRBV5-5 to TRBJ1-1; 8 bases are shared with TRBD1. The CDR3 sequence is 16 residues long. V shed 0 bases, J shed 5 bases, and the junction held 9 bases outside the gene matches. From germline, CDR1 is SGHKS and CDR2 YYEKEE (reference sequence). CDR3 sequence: CASSLVVRTGHTEAFF. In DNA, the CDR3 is TGTGCCAGCAGCTTGGTAGTTCGGACAGGGCATACTGAAGCTTTCTTT.

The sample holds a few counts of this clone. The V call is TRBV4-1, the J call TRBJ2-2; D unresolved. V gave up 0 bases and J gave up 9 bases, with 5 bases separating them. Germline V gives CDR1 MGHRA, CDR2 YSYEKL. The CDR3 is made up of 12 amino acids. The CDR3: CASSQEGRELFF. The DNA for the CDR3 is TGCGCCAGCAGCCAAGAGGGCCGGGAGCTGTTTTTT.

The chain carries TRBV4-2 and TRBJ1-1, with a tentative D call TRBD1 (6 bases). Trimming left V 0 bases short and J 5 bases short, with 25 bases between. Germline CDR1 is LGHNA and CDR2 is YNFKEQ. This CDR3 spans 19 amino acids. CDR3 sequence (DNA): TGTGCCAGCAGCCAAGATCTCCGTTTGGGGGCGGGGGTCAGGACTGAAGCTTTCTTT. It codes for CASSQDLRLGAGVRTEAFF.

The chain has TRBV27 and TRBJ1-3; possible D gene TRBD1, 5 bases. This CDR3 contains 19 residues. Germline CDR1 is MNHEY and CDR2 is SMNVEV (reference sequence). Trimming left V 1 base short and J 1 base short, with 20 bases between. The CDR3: CASSLWAPGPSRSGNTIYF. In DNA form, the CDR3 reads TGTGCCAGCAGTTTATGGGCCCCGGGACCCTCCCGGTCTGGAAACACCATATATTTT.

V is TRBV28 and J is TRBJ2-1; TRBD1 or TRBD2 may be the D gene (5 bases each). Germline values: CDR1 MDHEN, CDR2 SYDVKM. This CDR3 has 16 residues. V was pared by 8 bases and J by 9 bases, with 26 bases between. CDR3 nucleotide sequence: TGTGCCAGCGGGGGATACGGGGTCCAGAGCGAGGTTGAGCAGTTCTTC. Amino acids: CASGGYGVQSEVEQFF.

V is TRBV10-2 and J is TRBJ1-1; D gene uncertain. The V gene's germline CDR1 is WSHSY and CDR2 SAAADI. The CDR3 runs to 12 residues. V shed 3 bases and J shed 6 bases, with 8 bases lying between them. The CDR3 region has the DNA TGCGCCAGCAGTGATGGCGCAGCTGAAGCTTTCTTT. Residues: CASSDGAAEAFF.

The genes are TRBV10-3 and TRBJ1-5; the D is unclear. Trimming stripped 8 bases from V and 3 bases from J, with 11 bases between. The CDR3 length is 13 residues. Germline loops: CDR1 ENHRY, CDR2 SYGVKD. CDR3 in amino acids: CAIGRRDNQPQHF. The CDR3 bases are TGTGCCATCGGGCGGAGAGACAATCAGCCCCAGCATTTT.

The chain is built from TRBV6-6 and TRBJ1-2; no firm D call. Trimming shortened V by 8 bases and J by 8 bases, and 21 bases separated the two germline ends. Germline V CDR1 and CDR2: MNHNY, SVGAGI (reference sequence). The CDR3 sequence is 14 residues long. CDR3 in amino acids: CASFPIGKFGGYTF. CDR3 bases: TGTGCCAGCTTCCCAATAGGGAAGTTCGGCGGCTACACCTTC.

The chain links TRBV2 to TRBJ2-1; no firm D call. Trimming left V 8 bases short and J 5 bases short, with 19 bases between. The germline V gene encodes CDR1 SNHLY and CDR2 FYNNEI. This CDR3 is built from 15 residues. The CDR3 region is CASSGWASSDNEQFF. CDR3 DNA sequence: TGTGCCAGCTCTGGTTGGGCCAGTAGTGACAATGAGCAGTTCTTC.

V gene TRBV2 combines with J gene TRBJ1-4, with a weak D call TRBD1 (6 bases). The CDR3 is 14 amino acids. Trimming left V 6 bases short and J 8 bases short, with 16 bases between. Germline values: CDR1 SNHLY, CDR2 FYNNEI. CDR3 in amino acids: CASRPRTAREKLFF. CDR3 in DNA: TGTGCCAGCAGGCCCAGGACAGCCCGGGAAAAACTGTTTTTT.

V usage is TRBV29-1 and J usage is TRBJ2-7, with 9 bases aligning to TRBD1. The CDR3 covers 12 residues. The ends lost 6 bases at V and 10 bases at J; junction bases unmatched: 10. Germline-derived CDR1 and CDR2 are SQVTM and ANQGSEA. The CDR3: CSVLGQGGGQYF. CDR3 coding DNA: TGCAGCGTGTTGGGACAGGGTGGAGGACAGTACTTC.

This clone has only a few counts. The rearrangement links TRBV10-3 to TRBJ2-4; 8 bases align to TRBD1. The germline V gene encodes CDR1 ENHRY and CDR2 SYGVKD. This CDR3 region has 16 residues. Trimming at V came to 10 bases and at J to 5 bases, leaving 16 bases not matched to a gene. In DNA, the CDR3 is TGTGCCACCGAAAGTGGAGGGGCAGGGGGCCAAAACATTCAGTACTTC. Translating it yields CATESGGAGGQNIQYF.

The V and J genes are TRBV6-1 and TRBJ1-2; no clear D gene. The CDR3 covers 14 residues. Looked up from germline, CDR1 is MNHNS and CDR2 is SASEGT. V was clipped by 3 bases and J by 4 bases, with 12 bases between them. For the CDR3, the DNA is TGTGCCAGCAGTGACATAAGCCCGTTCTATGGCTACACCTTC. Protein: CASSDISPFYGYTF.

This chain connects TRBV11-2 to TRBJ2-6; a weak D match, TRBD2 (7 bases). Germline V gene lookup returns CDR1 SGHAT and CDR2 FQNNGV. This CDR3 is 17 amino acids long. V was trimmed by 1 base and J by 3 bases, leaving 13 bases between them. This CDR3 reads CASSLAGGAGGANVLTF. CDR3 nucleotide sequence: TGTGCCAGCAGCTTAGCGGGGGGCGCAGGTGGGGCCAACGTCCTGACTTTC.

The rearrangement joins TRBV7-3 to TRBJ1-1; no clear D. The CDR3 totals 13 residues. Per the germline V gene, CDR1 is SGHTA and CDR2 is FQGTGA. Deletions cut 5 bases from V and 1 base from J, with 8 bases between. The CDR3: CASSLSRNTEAFF. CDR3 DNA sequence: TGTGCCAGCAGCCTATCTAGGAACACTGAAGCTTTCTTT.

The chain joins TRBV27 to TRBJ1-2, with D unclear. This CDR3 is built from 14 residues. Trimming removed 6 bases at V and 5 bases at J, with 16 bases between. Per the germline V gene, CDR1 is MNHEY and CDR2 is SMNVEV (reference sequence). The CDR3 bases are TGTGCCAGCAGCCGCGGGCTGAAGGGATATGGCTACACCTTC. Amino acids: CASSRGLKGYGYTF.

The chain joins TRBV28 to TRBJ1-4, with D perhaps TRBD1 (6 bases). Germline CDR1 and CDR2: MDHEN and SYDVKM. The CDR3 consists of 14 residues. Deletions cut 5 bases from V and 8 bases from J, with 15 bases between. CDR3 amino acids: CASSPGVEEEKLFF. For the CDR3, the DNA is TGTGCCAGCAGTCCAGGGGTGGAGGAGGAAAAACTGTTTTTT.